Only a few counts were recorded for the clone carrying this TCR beta chain. Arm-PCR with iRepertoire HTBI primers amplified the CDR3 regions for these TCR beta libraries. Each CDR3 protein is one row after TCRdb ran MiXCR on the multiplex PCR reads. The sample consists of over 350,000 distinct CDR3 sequences, 14% of them appearing once. Looked up from germline, CDR1 is SGHAT and CDR2 is FQNNGV. The V and J ends lost 5 bases and 7 bases respectively, with 23 bases between them. The CDR3 is 16 amino acids. The data belong to a study of regulatory T cells in long-lasting Graves disease. Time point noted: newly diagnosed GD, antithyroid drugs for less than 3 months. PBMC-derived RNA was used for the TCR library. Each of the patients was recruited from an endocrinology department situated in Xi'an, China. The same data also contributed to another study, on T cells in Graves' hyperthyroidism and ophthalmopathy.

This sequence was found in a woman between 45 and 60 years old with Graves disease. Source: peripheral blood mononuclear cells (PBMCs), taken at new diagnosis, from a patient treated with antithyroid drugs. The rearrangement joins TRBV11-2 to TRBJ1-2; D ambiguous. The CDR3 nucleotides are TGTGCCAGCAGCAACCCCGGCCCGGGCAGGTTAGGTGGCTACACCTTC. It codes for CASSNPGPGRLGGYTF. The complete variable domain, with remaining parts taken from reference TRBV11-2 and TRBJ1-2, reads EAGVAQSPRYKIIEKRQSVAFWCNPISGHATLYWYQQILGQGPKLLIQFQNNGVVDDSQLPKDRFSAERLKGVDSTLKIQPAKLEDSAVYLCASSNPGPGRLGGYTFGSGTRLTVV.